The following is a T cell receptor beta chain sequence with its context. This clone was detected a few times. Its target antigen remains unknown. Base qualities are not recorded, but no much larger clone differs from it by a single base. This entry comes from a study of cytomegalovirus exposure and HLA in healthy donors (dated by TCRdb to the late 2010s). Looking at the study overall: According to a later analysis, the 120 or so validation repertoires were produced on the same platform as the 700 or so repertoires of the first cohort. Besides the first cohort of roughly 660 subjects, a separate validation cohort made up of roughly 120 different subjects was used. The aim of the study was to test whether cataloging public T cell receptors could identify signatures of past pathogen exposure. The study combined high-throughput TCR immunosequencing, statistical association of individual TCRs with disease status, and machine learning to predict cytomegalovirus infection status. Beyond this particular receptor, the publication reports: A few of the identified cytomegalovirus-associated TCR beta chains were confirmed in vitro to be specific for cytomegalovirus antigens. It was suggested by the authors that the approach could potentially be generalized to other disease states and immunological phenotypes. A later analysis found that TCRs clustered in the first cohort also tended to co-occur in the 95 to 150 validation repertoires, with approximately 94% of cluster scores above 0. Cytomegalovirus status was reported to be diagnosed by the classifier with high specificity and sensitivity in both the original and validation cohorts. All 120 or so repertoires were used to score co-occurrence in the validation cohort in a later analysis, because that analysis had no HLA typing for the cohort. In the study, approximately 160 TCR beta chains were listed as associated with cytomegalovirus. Across donors, most TCR sequences were observed very rarely, whereas some public TCRs were present in many individuals.

CDR1 and CDR2 (MRHNA, SNTAGT) derive from the germline V gene. Taken from cysteine to phenylalanine, the CDR3 has 15 residues. Only CDR3 DNA is held: 45 bases, read in frame from base 1. The V end gives up 4 bases and the J end 4 bases, leaving 5 bases in the junction not matched to a gene. The donors belonged to the validation cohort of around 120 subjects, which was separate from the approximately 700-subject first cohort. The method behind the library was the immunoSEQ multiplex PCR assay. The study's processing was this. A statistical classification framework was developed to diagnose cytomegalovirus status using the catalog of TCR beta chain sequences. This is the immuneACCESS table as TCRdb keeps it, with only in-frame sequences that have V and J called. A part of the clones is gone; compared with another copy, unresolved V genes explain less than half, and the rest is unexplained. V and J calls and clone size are given by that table; D and trimming were obtained from the DNA. Here the sample has some 140,000 clones; 70% to 90% occur a single time. The top ten constitute roughly 1.4% of the sample.

The chain couples TRBV6-4 to TRBJ2-7; 12 bases in between match TRBD2. This receptor was taken from a woman aged 25 to 39 in good health and CMV-seronegative. The sequenced sample was PBMCs. The CDR3 is CASSVTSGGTYEQYF. The base sequence is TGTGCCAGCAGTGTTACTAGCGGGGGGACGTACGAGCAGTACTTC.